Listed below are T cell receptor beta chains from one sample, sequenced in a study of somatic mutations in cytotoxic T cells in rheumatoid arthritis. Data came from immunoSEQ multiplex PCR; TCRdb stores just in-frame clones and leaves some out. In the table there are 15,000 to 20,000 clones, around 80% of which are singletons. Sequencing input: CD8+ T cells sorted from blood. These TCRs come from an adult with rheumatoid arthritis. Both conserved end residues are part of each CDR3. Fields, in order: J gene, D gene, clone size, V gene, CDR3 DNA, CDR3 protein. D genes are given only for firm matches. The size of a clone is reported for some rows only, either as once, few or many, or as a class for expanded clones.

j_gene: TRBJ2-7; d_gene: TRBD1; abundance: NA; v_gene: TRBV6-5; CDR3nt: TGTGCCAGCAGCCCGTGGACAGGGTGGGACGAGCAGTACTTC; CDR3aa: CASSPWTGWDEQYF
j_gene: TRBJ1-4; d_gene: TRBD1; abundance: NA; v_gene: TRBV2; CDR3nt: TGTGCTATACGGGGACAGGGGAGCGGTAGGGAAAAACTGTTTTTT; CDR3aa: CAIRGQGSGREKLFF
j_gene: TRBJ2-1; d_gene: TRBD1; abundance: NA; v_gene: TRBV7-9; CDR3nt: TGTGCCAGCAGCCACAGGACAGGGAGCGATGAGCAGTTCTTC; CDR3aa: CASSHRTGSDEQFF
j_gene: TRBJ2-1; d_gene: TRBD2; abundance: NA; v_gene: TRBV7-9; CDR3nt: TGTGCCAGCAGCTTAGCTCTCACTAGCGGCGATGAGCAGTTCTTC; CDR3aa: CASSLALTSGDEQFF
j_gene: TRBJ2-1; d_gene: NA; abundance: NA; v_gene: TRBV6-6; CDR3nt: TGTGCCAGCACAAACGGACGGCTAGGACCGTTCTTC; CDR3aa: CASTNGRLGPFF
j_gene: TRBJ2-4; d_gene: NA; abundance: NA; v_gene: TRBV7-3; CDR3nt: TGTGCCAGCAGCTCAAAACGGTGCACGGCCGTCAAAAACATTCAGTACTTC; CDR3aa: CASSSKRCTAVKNIQYF
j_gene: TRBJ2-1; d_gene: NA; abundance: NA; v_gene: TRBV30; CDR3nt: TGTGCCTGGATCCCTAGCCCGAGCTCCTACAATGAGCAGTTCTTC; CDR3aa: CAWIPSPSSYNEQFF
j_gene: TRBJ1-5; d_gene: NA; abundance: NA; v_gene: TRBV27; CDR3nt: TGTGCCAGCAGTACCCTCGGACAAACAAATCAGCCCCAGCATTTT; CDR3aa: CASSTLGQTNQPQHF
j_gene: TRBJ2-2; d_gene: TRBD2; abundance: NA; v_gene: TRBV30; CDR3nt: TGCGCCTGGAGTGTGAGCGGGATCACCGGGGAGCTGTTTTTT; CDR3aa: CAWSVSGITGELFF
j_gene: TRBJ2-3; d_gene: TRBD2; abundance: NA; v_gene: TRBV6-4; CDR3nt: TGTGCCAGCAGTGAGACTAGCGGGGCAACAGATACGCAGTATTTT; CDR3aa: CASSETSGATDTQYF
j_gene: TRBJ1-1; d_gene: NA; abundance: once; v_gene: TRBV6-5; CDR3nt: TGTGCCAGCAGTTACTCGCGGGTTGGGATGAACACTGAAGCTTTCTTT; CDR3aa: CASSYSRVGMNTEAFF
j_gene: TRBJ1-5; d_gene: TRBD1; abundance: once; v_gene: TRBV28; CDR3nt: TGTGCCAGCATGGACCGGGTTAGGGGGCGAGGCAATCAGCCCCAGCATTTT; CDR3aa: CASMDRVRGRGNQPQHF
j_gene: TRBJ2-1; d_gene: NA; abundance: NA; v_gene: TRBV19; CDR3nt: TGTGCCAGTAGTATAGGGCCCGTTAGCTCCTACAATGAGCAGTTCTTC; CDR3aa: CASSIGPVSSYNEQFF
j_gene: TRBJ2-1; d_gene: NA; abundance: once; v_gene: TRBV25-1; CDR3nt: TGTGCCAGCACCGAAAGAGTTCGGGGCTACAATGAGCAGTTCTTC; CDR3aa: CASTERVRGYNEQFF
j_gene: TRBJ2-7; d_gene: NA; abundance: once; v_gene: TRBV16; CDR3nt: TGTGCCAGCAGCCGGAGTGGGCGGTCCTACGAGCAGTACTTC; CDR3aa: CASSRSGRSYEQYF
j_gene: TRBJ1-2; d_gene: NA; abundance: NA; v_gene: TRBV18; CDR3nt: TGTGCCAGCTCACCTTTCGGGTCCCGATCGTACTATGGCTACACCTTC; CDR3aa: CASSPFGSRSYYGYTF
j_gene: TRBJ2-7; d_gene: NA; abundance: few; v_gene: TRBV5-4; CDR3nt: TGTGCCAGCAGCGCTTCTCCTTCCAACTACGAGCAGTACTTC; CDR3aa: CASSASPSNYEQYF
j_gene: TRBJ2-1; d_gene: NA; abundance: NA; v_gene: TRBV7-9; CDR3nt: TGTGCCAGCAGCTTAGTCAGGGGTGAGCAGTTCTTC; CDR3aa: CASSLVRGEQFF
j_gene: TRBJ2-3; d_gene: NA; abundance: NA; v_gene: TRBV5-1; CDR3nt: TGCGCCAGCAGCTCGAGGTTCCCAGGGGATGCAGATACGCAGTATTTT; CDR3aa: CASSSRFPGDADTQYF
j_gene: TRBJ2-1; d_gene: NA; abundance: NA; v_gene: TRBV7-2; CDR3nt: TGTGCCAGCAGCTTAAACAGGGACGCCTACAATGAGCAGTTCTTC; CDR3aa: CASSLNRDAYNEQFF
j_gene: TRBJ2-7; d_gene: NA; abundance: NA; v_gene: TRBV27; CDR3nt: TGTGCCACCTCGGACAGAGCTTACGAGCAGTACTTC; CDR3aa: CATSDRAYEQYF
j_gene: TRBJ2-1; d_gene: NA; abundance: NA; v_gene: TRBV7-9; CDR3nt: TGTGCCAGCAGCCACCCCCAGGCGGCATACAATGAGCAGTTCTTC; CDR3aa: CASSHPQAAYNEQFF
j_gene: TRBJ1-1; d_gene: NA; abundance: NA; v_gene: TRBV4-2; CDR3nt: TGTGCCAGCAGCCAAGATACCGGGCTGAACACTGAAGCTTTCTTT; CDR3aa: CASSQDTGLNTEAFF
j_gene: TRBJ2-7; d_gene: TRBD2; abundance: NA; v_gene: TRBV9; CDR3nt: TGTGCCAGCAGCGGACTAGCGGGGGGCTACGAGCAGTACTTC; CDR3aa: CASSGLAGGYEQYF
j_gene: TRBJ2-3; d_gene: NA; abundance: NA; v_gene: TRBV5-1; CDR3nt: TGCGCCAGCAGCGCCAGGGGTCCCAGCACAGATACGCAGTATTTT; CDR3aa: CASSARGPSTDTQYF
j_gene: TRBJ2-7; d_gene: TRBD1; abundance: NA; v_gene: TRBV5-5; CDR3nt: TGTGCCAGCAGCTTGGTCTCATTTGCAGGGGGCTACGAGCAGTACTTC; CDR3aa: CASSLVSFAGGYEQYF
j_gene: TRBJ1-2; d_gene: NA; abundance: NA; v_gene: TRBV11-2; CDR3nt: TGTGCCAGCAGCTTAGTAAAGGGAGAAGGCTACACCTTC; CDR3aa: CASSLVKGEGYTF
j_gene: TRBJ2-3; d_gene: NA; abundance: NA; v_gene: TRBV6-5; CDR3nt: TGTGCCAGCAGCACCCCCGGTAGGAACACAGATACGCAGTATTTT; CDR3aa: CASSTPGRNTDTQYF
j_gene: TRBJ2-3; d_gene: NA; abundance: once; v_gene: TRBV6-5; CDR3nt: TGTGCCAGCAGTTACCTGGACAGAAGTAACACAGATACGCAGTATTTT; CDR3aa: CASSYLDRSNTDTQYF
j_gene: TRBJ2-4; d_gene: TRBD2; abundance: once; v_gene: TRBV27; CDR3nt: TGTGCCAGCAGTTTATTAACTAGCGGGGGGCGGGACATTCAGTACTTC; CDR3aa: CASSLLTSGGRDIQYF
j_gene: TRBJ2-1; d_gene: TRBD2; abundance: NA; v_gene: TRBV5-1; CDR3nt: TGCGCCAGCAGCTGGGGTTTTGGCGGGGGGGCTGAGAATGAGCAGTTCTTC; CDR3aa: CASSWGFGGGAENEQFF
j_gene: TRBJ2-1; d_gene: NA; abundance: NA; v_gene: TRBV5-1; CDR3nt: TGCGCCAGCAGCTTGGGACAGGCAATTTACAATGAGCAGTTCTTC; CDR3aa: CASSLGQAIYNEQFF
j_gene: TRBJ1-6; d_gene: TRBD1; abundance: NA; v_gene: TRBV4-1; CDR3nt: TGCGCCAGCAGCCCCCGGGACAGGACTAATTCACCCCTCCACTTT; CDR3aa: CASSPRDRTNSPLHF
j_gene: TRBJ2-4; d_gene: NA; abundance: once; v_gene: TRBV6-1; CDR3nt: TGTGCCAGCAGTGAGAGGACATCTTCCAGCCTAGCCAAAAACATTCAGTACTTC; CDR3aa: CASSERTSSSLAKNIQYF
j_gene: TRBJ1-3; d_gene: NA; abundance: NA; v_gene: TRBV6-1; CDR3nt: TGTGCCAGCAGTACCCGACAGTTATCTGGAAACACCATATATTTT; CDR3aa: CASSTRQLSGNTIYF
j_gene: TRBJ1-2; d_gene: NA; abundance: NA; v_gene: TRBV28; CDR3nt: TGTGCCAGCGCCCTTTTGCCCCATGGTGGCTACACCTTC; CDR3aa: CASALLPHGGYTF
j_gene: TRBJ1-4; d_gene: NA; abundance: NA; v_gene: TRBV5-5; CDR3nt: TGTGCCAGCAGCCGTATTGGACGCGATGAAAAACTGTTTTTT; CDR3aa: CASSRIGRDEKLFF
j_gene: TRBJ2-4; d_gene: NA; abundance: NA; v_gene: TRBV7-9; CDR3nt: TGTGCCAGCAGCTTAGATCCGGGGTGGGACATTCAGTACTTC; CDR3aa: CASSLDPGWDIQYF
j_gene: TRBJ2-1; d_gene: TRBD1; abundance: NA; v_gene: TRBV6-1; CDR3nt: TGTGCCAGCAGGATGACAGGGGTCAGATACAATGAGCAGTTCTTC; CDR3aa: CASRMTGVRYNEQFF
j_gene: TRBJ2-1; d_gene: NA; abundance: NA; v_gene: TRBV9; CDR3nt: TGTGCCAGCAGCGTATTGGGGGGAGCGGGCTCCTACAATGAGCAGTTCTTC; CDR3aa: CASSVLGGAGSYNEQFF
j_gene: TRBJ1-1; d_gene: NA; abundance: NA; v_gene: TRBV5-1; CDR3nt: TGCGCCAGCAGCTTAGGGGGGCTGGGAATGAACACTGAAGCTTTCTTT; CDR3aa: CASSLGGLGMNTEAFF
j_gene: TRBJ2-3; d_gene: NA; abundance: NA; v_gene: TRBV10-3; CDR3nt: TGTGCCATCAGGGCGTTGGGGGGCCAAGATACGCAGTATTTT; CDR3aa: CAIRALGGQDTQYF
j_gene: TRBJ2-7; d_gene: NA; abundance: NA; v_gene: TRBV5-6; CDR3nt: TGTGCCAGCAGCTTGGGGAGTGGGTGGGGAGAGCAGTACTTC; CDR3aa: CASSLGSGWGEQYF
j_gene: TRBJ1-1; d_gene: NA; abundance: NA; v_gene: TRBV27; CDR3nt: TGTGCCAGCAGTTTAGGGGGGAACACTGAAGCTTTCTTT; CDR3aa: CASSLGGNTEAFF
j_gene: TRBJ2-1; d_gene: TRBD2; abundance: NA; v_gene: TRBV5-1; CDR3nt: TGCGCCAGCAGGATCTTGGGGTCTAGCGGCTACAATGAGCAGTTCTTC; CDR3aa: CASRILGSSGYNEQFF
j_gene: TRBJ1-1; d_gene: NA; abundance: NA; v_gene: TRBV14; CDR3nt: TGTGCCAGCAGCCAAGTTTGGGGGAGGGACACTGAAGCTTTCTTT; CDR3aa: CASSQVWGRDTEAFF